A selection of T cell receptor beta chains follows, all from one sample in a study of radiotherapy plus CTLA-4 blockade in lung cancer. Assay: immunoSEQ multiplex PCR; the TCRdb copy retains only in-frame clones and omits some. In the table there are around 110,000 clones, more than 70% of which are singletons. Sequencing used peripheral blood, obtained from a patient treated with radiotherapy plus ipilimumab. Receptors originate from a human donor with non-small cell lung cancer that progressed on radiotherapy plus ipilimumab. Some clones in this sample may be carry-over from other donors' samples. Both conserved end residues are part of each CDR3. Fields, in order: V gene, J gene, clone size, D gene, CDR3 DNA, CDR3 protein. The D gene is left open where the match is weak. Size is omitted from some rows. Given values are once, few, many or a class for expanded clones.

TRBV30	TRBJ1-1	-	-	TGTGCCTGGAGGTTTCATATTTCGACTGAAGCTTTCTTT	CAWRFHISTEAFF
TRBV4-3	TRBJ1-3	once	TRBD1	TGCGCCAGCAGCCACGAACCGGGACAGGACTCTGGAAACACCATATATTTT	CASSHEPGQDSGNTIYF
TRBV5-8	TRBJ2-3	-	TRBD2	TGTGCCAGCAGCTTAGGGCGGGGGGATCGCACAGATACGCAGTATTTT	CASSLGRGDRTDTQYF
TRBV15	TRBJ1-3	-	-	TGTGCCACCAGCAGAGATAAAACAGTAGGAAACACCATATATTTT	CATSRDKTVGNTIYF
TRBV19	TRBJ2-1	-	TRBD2	TGTGCCAGTAGCCGATCCGATCAACTAGCGGGCTACAATGAGCAGTTCTTC	CASSRSDQLAGYNEQFF
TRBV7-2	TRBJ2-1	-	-	TGTGCCAGCAGCTTGACAGAGAGCTCCTACAATGAGCAGTTCTTC	CASSLTESSYNEQFF
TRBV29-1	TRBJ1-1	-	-	TGCAGCGTTGAAGATCCGGTGACCACTGAAGCTTTCTTT	CSVEDPVTTEAFF
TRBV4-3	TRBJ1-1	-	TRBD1	TGCGCCAGCAGCCAAGAGTGGCAGGGGGCTGAAGCTTTCTTT	CASSQEWQGAEAFF
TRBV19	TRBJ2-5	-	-	TGTGCCAGTTCGCCGCAGGGGCTACGGGAGACCCAGTACTTC	CASSPQGLRETQYF
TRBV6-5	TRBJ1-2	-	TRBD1	TGTGCCAGCAGTCGGGGACAGCTCAACTATGGCTACACCTTC	CASSRGQLNYGYTF
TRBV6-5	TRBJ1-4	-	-	TGTGCCAGCAGTTACCAATCGGCAACTAATGAAAAACTGTTTTTT	CASSYQSATNEKLFF
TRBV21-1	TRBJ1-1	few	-	TGTGCCAGCAGCTCGTATCAGGGGAACACTGAAGCTTTCTTT	CASSSYQGNTEAFF
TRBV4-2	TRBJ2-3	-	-	TGTGCCAGCAACCCGGTAGGCGCAGATACGCAGTATTTT	CASNPVGADTQYF
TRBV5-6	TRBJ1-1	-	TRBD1	TGTGCCAGCAGCTTGGAACAGGGGGCCCGGTGGGCTGAAGCTTTCTTT	CASSLEQGARWAEAFF
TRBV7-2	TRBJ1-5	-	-	TGTGCCAGCAGCCCAGGAGGCAGTAGCAATCAGCCCCAGCATTTT	CASSPGGSSNQPQHF
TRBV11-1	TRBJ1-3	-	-	TGTGCCAGCAGCTTCAACGGTATCTCTGGAAACACCATATATTTT	CASSFNGISGNTIYF
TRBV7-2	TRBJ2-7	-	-	TGTGCCAGCAGCTTCGGGACGGACTACGAGCAGTACTTC	CASSFGTDYEQYF
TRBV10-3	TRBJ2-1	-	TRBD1	TGTGCCATCAGTGTGACAGGGTTGTCCTACAATGAGCAGTTCTTC	CAISVTGLSYNEQFF
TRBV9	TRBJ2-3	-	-	TGTGCCAGCAGCGTAGCGTCAGATACGCAGTATTTT	CASSVASDTQYF
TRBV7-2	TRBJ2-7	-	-	TGTGCCAGCAGTAGGCAGGGCACAACCTACGAGCAGTACTTC	CASSRQGTTYEQYF
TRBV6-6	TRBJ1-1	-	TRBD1	TGTGCCAGCAGTGGCTACAGGGGGGGAGGCACTGAAGCTTTCTTT	CASSGYRGGGTEAFF
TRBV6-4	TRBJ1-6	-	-	TGTGCCAGCAGGGACAGAGATTCACCCCTCCACTTT	CASRDRDSPLHF
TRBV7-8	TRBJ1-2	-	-	TGTGCCAGCAGCCGCGGGGTTTCAACCTATGGCTACACCTTC	CASSRGVSTYGYTF
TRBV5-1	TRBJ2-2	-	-	TGCGCCAGCAGCTTGGGGTCCCATCCCGGGGAGCTGTTTTTT	CASSLGSHPGELFF
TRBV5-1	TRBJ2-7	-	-	TGCGCCAGCAGCTTGGGCCAGATATACGAGCAGTACTTC	CASSLGQIYEQYF
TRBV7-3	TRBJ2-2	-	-	TGTGCCAGCAGCTTAATGGCTAGCCCTACCGGGGAGCTGTTTTTT	CASSLMASPTGELFF
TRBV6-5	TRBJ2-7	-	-	TGTGCCAGCAGTTTCCGGGACGTCCCTACCTACGAGCAGTACTTC	CASSFRDVPTYEQYF
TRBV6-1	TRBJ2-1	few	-	TGTGCCAGCAGCTTAAACAGGGTTTACAATGAGCAGTTCTTC	CASSLNRVYNEQFF
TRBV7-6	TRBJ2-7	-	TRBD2	TGTGCCAGCAGCCACGGACTAGCGGGGGCCGGCGACGAGCAGTACTTC	CASSHGLAGAGDEQYF
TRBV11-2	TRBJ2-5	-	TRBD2	TGTGCCAGCAGCACGGTCCGGGGACTAGCGACAGAGACCCAGTACTTC	CASSTVRGLATETQYF
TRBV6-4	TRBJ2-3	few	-	TGTGCCAGCAGCCACGCAGGGGGGGGCACAGATACGCAGTATTTT	CASSHAGGGTDTQYF
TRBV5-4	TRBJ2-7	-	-	TGTGCCAGCAGCTTGGGGACAGTGAGCTCCTACGAGCAGTACTTC	CASSLGTVSSYEQYF
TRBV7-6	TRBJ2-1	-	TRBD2	TGTGCCAGCAGCTCCCCAAACGGGGGGGATTACAATGAGCAGTTCTTC	CASSSPNGGDYNEQFF
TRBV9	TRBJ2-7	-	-	TGTGCCAGCAGCGTAGGCGCAGGATCCACCTACGAGCAGTACTTC	CASSVGAGSTYEQYF